This T cell receptor beta chain was recorded in a study of identical twins. Whole-study results and caveats: Abundant beta clonotypes from cord blood had fewer insertions, unlike memory repertoires, which showed none.

Template switching (which added a universal primer site) was used, and cDNA carried unique molecular identifiers. Using its own MiXCR run on the 5' RACE reads, TCRdb lists one record per CDR3 protein. The sample shows around 1.7 million distinct CDR3 sequences, under 35% of them seen only once. Germline CDR1 reads SGHDN; CDR2 reads FVKESK. This CDR3 is built from 16 residues. As regards this clonotype: Its specificity is not known.

The chain is built from TRBV14 and TRBJ2-1, with D possibly being TRBD1 (6 bases). The end of the DNA aligns better with TRBJ2-7, so the J call may be wrong. The sequencing sample was made of cord blood. This TCR was sampled from a newborn girl in good health. The CDR3 loop reads CASSKMLSRWDNEQYF. CDR3 coding DNA: TGTGCCAGCAGCAAGATGCTGAGTCGTTGGGACAATGAGCAGTACTTC.